One T cell receptor (beta chain) is described in this entry. Its antigen is unidentified. Researchers divided each subset's genomic DNA evenly across several immunoSEQ plates. Using immunoSEQ multiplex PCR, the repertoire was profiled, and TCRdb retains in-frame clones only, with some absent. The sample includes around 510,000 clones, roughly 95% of them seen just once. The V segment lost 3 bases and the J segment 4 bases; nucleotides outside the gene matches: 9. Germline CDR1 SGDLS, CDR2 YYNGEE. The CDR3 extends over 17 amino acids. The sample belongs to a study of shared clonotypes between healthy human individuals. Study outcomes and limitations: It was the few donors that limited the genetic and exposure-history diversity represented. Lower generation probabilities were found for non-shared clonotypes than for those shared by all four donors.

This TCR was sampled from a woman aged 25 to 39 in good health. Sequencing input: naive CD4+ T cells sorted from blood. Noted subset: CD45RA+ positively selected. The V and J genes are TRBV9 and TRBJ2-3, with TRBD2 identical over 12 bases. The CDR3 sequence: CASSAGLAGGRADTQYF. The CDR3 nucleotides read TGTGCCAGCAGCGCGGGACTAGCGGGCGGACGGGCAGATACGCAGTATTTT.